A few counts support the clone carrying this T cell receptor (beta chain). Its specificity is unknown. Compared with germline, one end of the junction differs, possibly owing to a read error. The sample comes from a study of CD8+CD57+ T cells in acquired aplastic anemia. Study context: Sorted CD4+ and CD8+ cells gave a mean 3.2 ug DNA, range about 0.19 to 27.4 ug. Overall study findings and caveats: Patients and controls shared 25 to 30 CD8+ CDR3 sequences, highly expressed in patients.

Genomic DNA, serving as template, underwent TCR beta VDJ and CDR3 profiling. TCRdb called the reads again in MiXCR, with one record for every CDR3 protein. The sample includes around 200,000 distinct CDR3 sequences, around three fifths of them seen just once. It was patients with CD8+CD57+ cell expansion by flow cytometry who were chosen for sequencing. All participating patients were living with severe acquired aplastic anemia. Patients had received no therapy at the time of blood sampling. CDR3 size: 15 residues. The V call is TRBV12-3 or TRBV12-4, the J call TRBJ2-7, with 9 bases fitting TRBD2. Sequenced: sorted CD4+, CD8+, or CD8+CD57+ T cells (not recorded which) from PBMCs. The sequence was obtained from a human donor with aplastic anemia. CDR3 nucleotides: TGTGCTAGCAGTTCACTAGCGGGTGTTACCTACGAGCAGTACTTC. This encodes CASSSLAGVTYEQYF.